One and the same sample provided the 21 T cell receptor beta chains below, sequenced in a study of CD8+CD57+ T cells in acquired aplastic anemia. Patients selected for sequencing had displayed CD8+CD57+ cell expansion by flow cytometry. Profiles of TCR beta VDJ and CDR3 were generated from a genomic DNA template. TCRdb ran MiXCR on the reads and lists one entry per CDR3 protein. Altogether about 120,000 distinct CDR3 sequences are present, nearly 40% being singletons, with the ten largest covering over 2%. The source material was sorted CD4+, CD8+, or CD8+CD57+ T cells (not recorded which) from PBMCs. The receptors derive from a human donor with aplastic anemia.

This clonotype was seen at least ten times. The CDR3: CASSRRVAGTNTGELFF. The CDR3 DNA reads TGCGCCAGCAGTCGAAGGGTGGCAGGGACCAACACCGGGGAGCTGTTTTTT. V is TRBV5-1 and J is TRBJ2-2; D might be TRBD1 or TRBD2, each matching 5 bases. Germline CDR1 reads SGHRS; CDR2 reads YFSETQ. The CDR3 has 17 residues. V lost 5 bases and J 2 bases, leaving 19 bases between the germline ends.

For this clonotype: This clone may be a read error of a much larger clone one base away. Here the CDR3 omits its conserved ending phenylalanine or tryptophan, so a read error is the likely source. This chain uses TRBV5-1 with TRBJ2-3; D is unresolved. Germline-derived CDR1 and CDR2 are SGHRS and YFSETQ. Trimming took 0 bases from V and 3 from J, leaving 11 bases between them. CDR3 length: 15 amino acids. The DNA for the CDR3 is TGCGCCAGCAGCTTGGGCAGGCCCTCGACAGATACGCAGTATTCT. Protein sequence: CASSLGRPSTDTQYS.

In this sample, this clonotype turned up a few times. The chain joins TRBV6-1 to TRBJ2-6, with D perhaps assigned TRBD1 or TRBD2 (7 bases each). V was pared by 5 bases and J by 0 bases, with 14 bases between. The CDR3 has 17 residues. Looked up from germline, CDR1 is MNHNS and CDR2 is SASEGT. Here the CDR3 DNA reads TGTGCCAGCAGTCGCAGGGGGGGCCCCTCTGGGGCCAACGTCCTGACTTTC. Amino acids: CASSRRGGPSGANVLTF.

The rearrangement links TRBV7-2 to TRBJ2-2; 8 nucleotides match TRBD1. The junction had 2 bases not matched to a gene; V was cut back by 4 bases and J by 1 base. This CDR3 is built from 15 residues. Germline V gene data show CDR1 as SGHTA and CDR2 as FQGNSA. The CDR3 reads CASSSGTGNTGELFF. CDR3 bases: TGTGCCAGCAGCTCCGGGACAGGGAACACCGGGGAGCTGTTTTTT. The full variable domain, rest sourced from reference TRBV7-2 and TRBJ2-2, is GAGVSQSPSNKVTEKGKDVELRCDPISGHTALYWYRQSLGQGLEFLIYFQGNSAPDKSGLPSDRFSAERTGGSVSTLTIQRTQQEDSAVYLCASSSGTGNTGELFFGEGSRLTVL.

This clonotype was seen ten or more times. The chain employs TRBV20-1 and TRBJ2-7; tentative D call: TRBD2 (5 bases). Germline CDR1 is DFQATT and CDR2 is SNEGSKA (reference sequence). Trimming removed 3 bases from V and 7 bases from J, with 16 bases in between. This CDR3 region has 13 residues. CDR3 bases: TGCAGTGCTAGTCCATCTAGCTCGGGTGAGCAGTACTTC. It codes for CSASPSSSGEQYF.

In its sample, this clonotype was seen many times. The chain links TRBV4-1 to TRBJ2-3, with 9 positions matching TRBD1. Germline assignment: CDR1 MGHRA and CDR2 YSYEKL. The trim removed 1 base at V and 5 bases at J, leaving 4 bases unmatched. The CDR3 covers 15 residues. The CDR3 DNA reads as TGCGCCAGCAGCCAAGGACAGGGGGGGTTAGATACGCAGTATTTT. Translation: CASSQGQGGLDTQYF.

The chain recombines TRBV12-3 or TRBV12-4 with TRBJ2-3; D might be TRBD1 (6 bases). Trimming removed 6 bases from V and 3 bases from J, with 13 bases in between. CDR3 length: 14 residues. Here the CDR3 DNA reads TGTGCCAGCAGCCGGGACAAGGGGACAGATACGCAGTATTTT. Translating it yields CASSRDKGTDTQYF.

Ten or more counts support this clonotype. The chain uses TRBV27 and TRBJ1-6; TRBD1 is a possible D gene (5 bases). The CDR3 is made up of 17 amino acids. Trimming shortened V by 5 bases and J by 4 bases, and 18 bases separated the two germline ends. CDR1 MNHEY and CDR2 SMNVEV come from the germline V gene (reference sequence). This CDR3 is CASSGGRRGGYNSPLHF. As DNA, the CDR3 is TGTGCCAGCAGTGGGGGTCGAAGGGGCGGGTATAATTCACCCCTCCACTTT.

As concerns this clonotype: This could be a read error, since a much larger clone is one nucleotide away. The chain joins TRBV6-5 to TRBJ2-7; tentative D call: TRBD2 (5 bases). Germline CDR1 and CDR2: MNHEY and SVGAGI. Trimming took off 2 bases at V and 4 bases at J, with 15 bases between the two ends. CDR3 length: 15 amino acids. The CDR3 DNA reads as TGTGCCAGCAGTTACAACGGACGGGGTACTTACGAGCAGTACTTC. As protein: CASSYNGRGTYEQYF.

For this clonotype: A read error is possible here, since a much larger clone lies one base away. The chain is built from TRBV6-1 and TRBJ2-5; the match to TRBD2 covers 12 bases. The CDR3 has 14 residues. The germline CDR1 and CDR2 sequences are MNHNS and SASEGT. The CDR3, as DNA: TGTGCCAGCAGCGGACTAGCGGGGATGGGGACCCAGCACTTC. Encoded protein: CASSGLAGMGTQHF.

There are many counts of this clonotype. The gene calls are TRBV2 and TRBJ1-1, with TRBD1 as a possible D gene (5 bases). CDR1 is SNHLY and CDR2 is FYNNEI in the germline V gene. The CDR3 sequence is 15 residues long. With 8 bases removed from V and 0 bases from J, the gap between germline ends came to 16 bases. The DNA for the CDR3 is TGTGCCAGCGGGCCTGACGGGGCAATGAACACTGAAGCTTTCTTT. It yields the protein CASGPDGAMNTEAFF.

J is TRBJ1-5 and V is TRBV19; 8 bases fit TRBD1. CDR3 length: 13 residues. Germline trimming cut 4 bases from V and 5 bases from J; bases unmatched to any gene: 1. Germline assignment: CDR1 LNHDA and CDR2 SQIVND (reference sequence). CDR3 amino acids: CASSRGQDQPQHF. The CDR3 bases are TGTGCCAGTAGTAGGGGACAGGATCAGCCCCAGCATTTT.

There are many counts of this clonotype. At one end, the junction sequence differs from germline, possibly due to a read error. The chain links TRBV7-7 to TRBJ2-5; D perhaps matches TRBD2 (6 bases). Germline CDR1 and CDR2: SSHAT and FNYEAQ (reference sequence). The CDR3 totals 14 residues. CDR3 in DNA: TGTGCTAGCAGCGGAGGGGCACACCAAGAGACCCAGTACTTC. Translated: CASSGGAHQETQYF.

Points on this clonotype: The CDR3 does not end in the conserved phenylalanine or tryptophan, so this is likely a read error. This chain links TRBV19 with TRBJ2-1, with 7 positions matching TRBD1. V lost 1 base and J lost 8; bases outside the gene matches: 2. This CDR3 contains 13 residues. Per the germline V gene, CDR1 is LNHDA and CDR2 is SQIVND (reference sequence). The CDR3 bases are TGTGCCAGTAGTATAGGCAGGGGGTATGAGCAGTTCTCC. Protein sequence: CASSIGRGYEQFS.

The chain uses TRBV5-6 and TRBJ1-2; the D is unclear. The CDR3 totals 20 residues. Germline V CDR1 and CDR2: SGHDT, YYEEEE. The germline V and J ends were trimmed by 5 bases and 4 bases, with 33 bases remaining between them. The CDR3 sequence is CASRSKGARGPTFYSYGYTF. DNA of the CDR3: TGTGCCAGCAGATCTAAAGGCGCCCGAGGACCCACATTTTATAGCTATGGCTACACCTTC.

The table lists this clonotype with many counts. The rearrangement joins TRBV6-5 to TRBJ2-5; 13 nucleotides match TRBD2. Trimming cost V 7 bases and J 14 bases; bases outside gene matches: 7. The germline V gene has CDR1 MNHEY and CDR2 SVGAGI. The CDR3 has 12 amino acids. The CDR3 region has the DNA TGTGCCAGCACCACGACTAGCGGGGGGTATTACTTC. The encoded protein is CASTTTSGGYYF.

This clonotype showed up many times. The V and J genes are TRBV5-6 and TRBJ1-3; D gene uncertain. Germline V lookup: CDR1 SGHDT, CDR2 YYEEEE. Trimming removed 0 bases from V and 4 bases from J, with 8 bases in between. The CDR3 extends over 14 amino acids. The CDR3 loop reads CASSLEERGNTIYF. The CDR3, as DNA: TGTGCCAGCAGCTTGGAGGAAAGGGGAAACACCATATATTTT.

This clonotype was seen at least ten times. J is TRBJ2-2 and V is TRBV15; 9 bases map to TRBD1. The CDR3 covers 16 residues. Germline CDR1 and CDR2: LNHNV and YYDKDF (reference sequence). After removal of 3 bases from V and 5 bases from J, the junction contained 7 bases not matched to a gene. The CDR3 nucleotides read TGTGCCACCAGCAGCCTCGGGACAGGGCGAACCGGGGAGCTGTTTTTT. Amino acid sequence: CATSSLGTGRTGELFF.

The CDR3 protein is CAISESIIDRDNEKLFF. In DNA form, the CDR3 reads TGTGCCATCAGTGAGTCGATTATCGACAGGGATAATGAAAAACTGTTTTTT. The rearrangement joins TRBV10-3 to TRBJ1-4; 7 bases are a match to TRBD1. Germline values: CDR1 ENHRY, CDR2 SYGVKD. CDR3 size: 17 residues. Trimming removed 0 bases from V and 4 bases from J; junction bases left unmatched: 8.

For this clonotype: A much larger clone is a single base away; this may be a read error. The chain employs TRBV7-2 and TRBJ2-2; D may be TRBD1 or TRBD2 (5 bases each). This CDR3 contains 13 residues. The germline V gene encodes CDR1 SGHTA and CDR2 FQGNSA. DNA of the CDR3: TGTGCCAGCAGCTTTAAGGACACCGGGGAGCCGTTTTTT. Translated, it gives CASSFKDTGEPFF.

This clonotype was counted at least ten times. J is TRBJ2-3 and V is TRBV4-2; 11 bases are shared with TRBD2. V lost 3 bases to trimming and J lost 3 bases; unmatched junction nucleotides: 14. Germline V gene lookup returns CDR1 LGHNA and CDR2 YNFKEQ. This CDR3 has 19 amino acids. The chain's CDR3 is CASSHPPTTSGDYTDTQYF. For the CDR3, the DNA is TGTGCCAGCAGCCACCCCCCCACGACTAGCGGGGATTATACAGATACGCAGTATTTT.